These 19 T cell receptor beta chains came from one sample sequenced in a study of cytomegalovirus exposure and HLA in healthy donors. PCR used 60 Vbeta primers and 13 Jbeta primers. Only in-frame clones appear in the TCRdb table, and some are missing; sequencing was by immunoSEQ multiplex PCR. Among 150,000 to 200,000 clones listed, roughly three quarters were seen once. Input material: PBMCs. The receptors derive from a woman between 40 and 55 years old in good health and CMV-seronegative.

The chain employs TRBV6-6 and TRBJ1-6; the D gene is possibly TRBD1 (6 bases). There are 14 residues in the CDR3. V was cut by 9 bases and J by 2 bases, with 11 bases left in between. Per the germline V gene, CDR1 is MNHNY and CDR2 is SVGAGI (reference sequence). CDR3 protein: CASLQGAYNSPLHF. CDR3 DNA: TGTGCCAGTCTACAGGGTGCCTATAATTCACCCCTCCACTTT.

The rearrangement uses TRBV6-1 and TRBJ1-4; the match to TRBD1 covers 9 bases. The V gene's germline CDR1 is MNHNS and CDR2 SASEGT. Losses at the gene ends were 6 bases for V and 8 bases for J; bases not matched to a gene: 10. The CDR3 runs to 15 residues. The CDR3 sequence is CASSPDWTGEEKLFF. CDR3 DNA: TGTGCCAGCAGCCCGGATTGGACAGGGGAAGAAAAACTGTTTTTT.

V usage is TRBV7-2 and J usage is TRBJ1-1, with 7 bases identical to TRBD1. The germline CDR1 and CDR2 sequences are SGHTA and FQGNSA. Losses at the gene ends were 4 bases for V and 3 bases for J; bases not matched to a gene: 11. The CDR3 loop spans 16 amino acids. CDR3 nucleotides: TGTGCCAGCAGCTCCACGTCACAGGGGATAGACACTGAAGCTTTCTTT. It encodes CASSSTSQGIDTEAFF.

This clone came up a few times. The rearrangement uses TRBV2 and TRBJ1-4; D is undetermined. Trimming stripped 5 bases from V and 0 bases from J, with 7 bases between. CDR1 and CDR2 from the germline V gene are SNHLY and FYNNEI. This CDR3 contains 14 residues. CDR3 protein: CASSTMATNEKLFF. CDR3 bases: TGTGCCAGCAGTACTATGGCAACTAATGAAAAACTGTTTTTT.

The chain employs TRBV5-4 and TRBJ1-6, with 8 bases fitting TRBD1. The CDR3 contains 15 residues. Losses at the gene ends were 4 bases for V and 9 bases for J; bases not matched to a gene: 9. Germline V gene sequence: CDR1 SGHNT, CDR2 YYREEE (reference sequence). The CDR3 region is CASSGTGLQFSPLHF. DNA for the CDR3: TGTGCCAGCAGCGGGACAGGCCTCCAATTTTCACCCCTCCACTTT.

The chain is built from TRBV7-2 and TRBJ2-2; 8 bases align to TRBD2. CDR3 size: 17 residues. With 5 bases clipped from V and 4 bases from J, the junction kept 12 bases outside the gene matches. From germline, CDR1 is SGHTA and CDR2 FQGNSA. Here the CDR3 reads CASSPPPGRAGTGELFF. For the CDR3, the DNA is TGTGCCAGCAGCCCTCCCCCCGGGAGGGCCGGCACCGGGGAGCTGTTTTTT.

The chain links TRBV5-1 to TRBJ2-5, with 9 positions matching TRBD2. CDR3 size: 15 residues. V shed 5 bases, J shed 4 bases, and the junction held 9 bases outside the gene matches. Germline values: CDR1 SGHRS, CDR2 YFSETQ. The CDR3 is CASRRGLAVTETQYF. The CDR3 DNA is TGCGCCAGCAGACGGGGACTAGCCGTCACAGAGACCCAGTACTTC.

The CDR3 loop reads CAIRGREGAGANVLTF. The CDR3 nucleotides are TGTGCCATCAGGGGCCGAGAGGGGGCAGGGGCCAACGTCCTGACTTTC. The chain is built from TRBV10-3 and TRBJ2-6; 7 bases agree with TRBD1. CDR3 size: 16 residues. The ends lost 6 bases at V and 4 bases at J; junction bases unmatched: 9. CDR1 is ENHRY, CDR2 SYGVKD, per germline.

This clone was counted ten times or more. This chain joins TRBV5-4 and TRBJ2-3; 15 nucleotides match TRBD2. The CDR3 runs to 18 residues. Unmatched junction bases numbered 6, after V lost 4 bases and J lost 0 bases. CDR1 and CDR2 from the germline V gene are SGHNT and YYREEE (reference sequence). The CDR3: CASSDFGTSGGSTDTQYF. The CDR3 region has the DNA TGTGCCAGCAGCGACTTTGGGACTAGCGGGGGGAGCACAGATACGCAGTATTTT.

The genes are TRBV7-2 and TRBJ1-3; D ambiguous. V was cut by 5 bases and J by 0 bases, with 14 bases left in between. Germline CDR1 SGHTA, CDR2 FQGNSA. This CDR3 spans 16 amino acids. The DNA of the CDR3 is TGTGCCAGCAGCCAACCAAGGAGAGGCTCTGGAAACACCATATATTTT. It codes for CASSQPRRGSGNTIYF.

V is TRBV7-9 and J is TRBJ2-1; 10 bases agree with TRBD2. Germline-derived CDR1 and CDR2 are SEHNR and FQNEAQ (reference sequence). V lost 5 bases to trimming and J lost 4 bases; unmatched junction nucleotides: 8. The CDR3 has 16 residues. The CDR3 DNA reads as TGTGCCAGCAGCCGGACCGGGACTAGCGTGTACAATGAGCAGTTCTTC. Protein sequence: CASSRTGTSVYNEQFF. Complete variable domain (other parts from reference TRBV7-9 and TRBJ2-1): DTGVSQNPRHKITKRGQNVTFRCDPISEHNRLYWYRQTLGQGPEFLTYFQNEAQLEKSRLLSDRFSAERPKGSFSTLEIQRTEQGDSAMYLCASSRTGTSVYNEQFFGPGTRLTVL.

For this clone: Other DNA sequences in the sample encode the same CDR3. The chain combines TRBV28 with TRBJ2-7, with 9 bases identical to TRBD1. J lost 1 base, V lost 2 bases, and 3 bases had no gene match. CDR1 and CDR2 (germline): MDHEN, SYDVKM. The CDR3 totals 15 residues. DNA of the CDR3: TGTGCCAGCAGTTTACCTGGACAGGGGTCCTACGAGCAGTACTTC. The encoded protein is CASSLPGQGSYEQYF.

The chain couples TRBV21-1 to TRBJ2-5; TRBD1 was called by the table and not checked on the DNA. TRBV21-1 is a pseudogene locus. This CDR3 has 14 residues. CDR3 protein: CASNGQGLWGEQYF. DNA for the CDR3: TGTGCCAGCAACGGACAGGGACTATGGGGAGAGCAGTACTTC.

The table lists this clone with a few counts. The genes are TRBV7-2 and TRBJ2-3, with TRBD2 identical over 13 bases. This CDR3 is built from 17 residues. The junction had 9 bases not matched to a gene; V was cut back by 5 bases and J by 4 bases. The germline gives CDR1 SGHTA, CDR2 FQGNSA. Here the CDR3 reads CASSPRTSGRASDTQYF. The CDR3 coding sequence is TGTGCCAGCAGCCCCCGAACTAGCGGGAGGGCGTCAGATACGCAGTATTTT.

V and J are TRBV29-1 and TRBJ1-4; tentative D call: TRBD1 (5 bases). Germline CDR1 reads SQVTM; CDR2 reads ANQGSEA. This CDR3 region has 9 residues. V lost 6 bases to trimming and J lost 12 bases, with 8 bases between them. The CDR3 sequence is CSVPGELFF. CDR3 coding DNA: TGCAGCGTACCGGGGGAACTGTTTTTT.

The chain has TRBV19 and TRBJ2-7; the D is unclear. The CDR3 runs to 12 residues. Trimming took 7 bases from V and 0 from J, leaving 7 bases between them. Looked up from germline, CDR1 is LNHDA and CDR2 is SQIVND (reference sequence). The CDR3 coding sequence is TGTGCCAGTAACACAGTCTCCTACGAGCAGTACTTC. Translated, it gives CASNTVSYEQYF.

The rearrangement joins TRBV6-4 to TRBJ2-7; possibly TRBD2 for D (5 bases). V lost 2 bases and J 2 bases, leaving 19 bases between the germline ends. The germline V gene encodes CDR1 MRHNA and CDR2 SNTAGT. The CDR3 is made up of 17 amino acids. The CDR3 DNA reads TGTGCCAGCAGTGACCCTAGCCCCTACAGAAAAACCTACGAGCAGTACTTC. This sequence encodes CASSDPSPYRKTYEQYF.

The chain is built from TRBV7-2 and TRBJ2-2; 7 bases map to TRBD1. Trimming took 1 base from V and 1 from J; bases not matched to a gene: 3. CDR3 length: 16 residues. Germline-derived CDR1 and CDR2 are SGHTA and FQGNSA. In DNA, the CDR3 is TGTGCCAGCAGCTTAGGGAGGACAGGGAACACCGGGGAGCTGTTTTTT. It is translated as CASSLGRTGNTGELFF.

Notes on this clone: An end of the junction differs from the germline gene, which may be a read error. The rearrangement joins TRBV29-1 to TRBJ1-4; D is possibly TRBD1 (5 bases). Germline CDR1 and CDR2: SQVTM and ANQGSEA. CDR3 size: 12 residues. CDR3 sequence: CSVNEVGAQENF. The CDR3 nucleotides are TGCAGCGTTAACGAAGTAGGAGCACAGGAGAATTTT.